The rows below give T cell receptor beta chains drawn from one sample of a study of T cells in Graves' hyperthyroidism and ophthalmopathy. TCRdb analysed the multiplex PCR reads with MiXCR anew, one entry per CDR3 protein. Of around 580,000 distinct CDR3 sequences listed, just over 45% are singletons. Sequenced: peripheral blood or thyroid tissue (not recorded which). These receptors all stem from a woman between 18 and 29 years old with Graves' hyperthyroidism. Each CDR3 is given with its conserved first and last residue. The order of the fields is clone size, V gene, D gene, J gene, CDR3 DNA, CDR3 protein. D genes are given only for firm matches. The size field is filled for only some rows; it gives once, few, many or a size class.

NA	TRBV29-1	NA	TRBJ2-7	TGCAGCGTTGAAGGGCCAGCGGAGGGTGAGCAGTACTTC	CSVEGPAEGEQYF
many	TRBV7-8	TRBD1	TRBJ1-4	TGTGCCAGCAGCTACGAGCCGGGACAGGGGGATGAAAAACTGTTTTTT	CASSYEPGQGDEKLFF
NA	TRBV20-1	TRBD1	TRBJ2-7	TGCAGTGCTAGAGAGCCGGACAGGGAGCAGTACTTC	CSAREPDREQYF
NA	TRBV20-1	TRBD1	TRBJ2-3	TGCAGTGCACCGGACAGGGGAACCACAGATACGCAGTATTTT	CSAPDRGTTDTQYF
many	TRBV10-3	TRBD1	TRBJ1-2	TGTGCCATCAGTGACACAGGGGGCGACTATGGCTACACCTTC	CAISDTGGDYGYTF
many	TRBV9	TRBD1	TRBJ1-2	TGTGCCAGCAGCCCCTCGGACAGGAGTCGCTATGGCTACACCTTC	CASSPSDRSRYGYTF
NA	TRBV7-3	TRBD1	TRBJ2-1	TGTGCCAGCAGCACGGGACAGGGCGTCGATGAGCAGTTCTTC	CASSTGQGVDEQFF
few	TRBV2	NA	TRBJ2-1	TGTGCCAGCGACTATTACAATGAGCAGTTCTTC	CASDYYNEQFF
many	TRBV6-1	NA	TRBJ1-5	TGTGCCAGCAGTACGAATCAGCCCCAGCATTTT	CASSTNQPQHF
NA	TRBV7-9	TRBD1	TRBJ1-1	TGTGCCAGCAGCTTCACCGGGACAGGGTTAAACACTGAAGCTTTCTTT	CASSFTGTGLNTEAFF
many	TRBV19	TRBD2	TRBJ2-5	TGTGCCAGTAGTAGCCCGACTAGCTGGGACCAAGAGACCCAGTACTTC	CASSSPTSWDQETQYF
many	TRBV9	NA	TRBJ1-1	TGTGCCAGCAGCGGACCAGGAACTGAAGCTTTCTTT	CASSGPGTEAFF
many	TRBV10-3	TRBD1	TRBJ2-7	TGTGCCATCAGTAATGGACAGGTCGCCGAGCAGTACTTC	CAISNGQVAEQYF
few	TRBV6-5	TRBD1	TRBJ1-2	TGTGCCAGCAGCAGGGACAGGAGTGGCTACACCTTC	CASSRDRSGYTF
NA	TRBV10-3	NA	TRBJ1-2	TGTGCCAGCTCACCAAATCTCCTCGGGAGTTCGGGTTATGGCTACACCTTC	CASSPNLLGSSGYGYTF
NA	TRBV12-5	TRBD2	TRBJ2-5	TGTGCCAGCACCCTTCAAGCGGGAGGACCCTCAACCCAGTACTTC	CASTLQAGGPSTQYF
NA	TRBV20-1	NA	TRBJ2-3	TGCAGTGCCGAGCGTCCGGATACGCAGTATTTT	CSAERPDTQYF
many	TRBV9	NA	TRBJ1-2	TGTGCCAGCAGCGTAACCCCGCAGGGGACGGGTGGCTACACCTTC	CASSVTPQGTGGYTF
many	TRBV7-9	TRBD1	TRBJ1-6	TGTGCCAGCAGCTTGACAGGGATACGATCACCCCTCCACTTT	CASSLTGIRSPLHF
many	TRBV4-3	NA	TRBJ2-7	TGCGCCAGCAGCCATGGATTATGGGACAACTACGAGCAGTACTTC	CASSHGLWDNYEQYF
many	TRBV7-9	TRBD2	TRBJ2-1	TGTGCCAGCAGCTTAATTCTCCGGACTAGCGGACGATTCTCCTACAATGAGCAGTTCTTC	CASSLILRTSGRFSYNEQFF
many	TRBV2	TRBD1	TRBJ1-6	TGTGCCAGCCGACAGGGCTATAATTCACCCCTCCACTTT	CASRQGYNSPLHF